The 6 T cell receptor beta chains below come from one sample, sequenced in a study of blood T cell repertoires in COVID-19. Profiling relied on immunoSEQ multiplex PCR, and the TCRdb table lists in-frame clones only, not all of them. Of around 51,000 clones listed, around 86% are singletons. The sequencing sample was made of peripheral blood. The receptor set was obtained from a woman older than 75 with acute or convalescent COVID-19.

The V call is TRBV5-4, the J call TRBJ1-2; a possible D gene is TRBD1 (6 bases). V was clipped by 2 bases and J by 6 bases, with 11 bases between them. The length of the CDR3 is 13 residues. Germline CDR1 SGHNT, CDR2 YYREEE (reference sequence). The CDR3 spells CASSLSQGNGYTF. In nucleotides, the CDR3 is TGTGCCAGCAGCTTAAGCCAGGGGAATGGCTACACCTTC.

The chain couples TRBV3-1 (or the pseudogene TRBV3-2) to TRBJ2-1, with 10 bases aligning to TRBD2. Trimming at V came to 5 bases and at J to 3 bases, leaving 4 bases not matched to a gene. Germline V lookup: CDR1 LGHDT, CDR2 YNNKEL (reference sequence). This CDR3 contains 15 residues. The CDR3 bases are TGTGCCAGCAGCGGCTCTAGCGGGGGCTACAATGAGCAGTTCTTC. Translating it yields CASSGSSGGYNEQFF.

The chain combines TRBV5-1 with TRBJ2-7; 10 bases agree with TRBD1. Germline loops: CDR1 SGHRS, CDR2 YFSETQ. The CDR3 spans 14 residues. J gave up 5 bases and V 4 bases, and 6 bases lay outside the gene matches. Here the CDR3 reads CASSPLDRGNEQYF. The CDR3 nucleotides are TGCGCCAGCAGCCCCTTGGACAGGGGGAACGAGCAGTACTTC. The full variable domain, rest sourced from reference TRBV5-1 and TRBJ2-7, is KAGVTQTPRYLIKTRGQQVTLSCSPISGHRSVSWYQQTPGQGLQFLFEYFSETQRNKGNFPGRFSGRQFSNSRSEMNVSTLELGDSALYLCASSPLDRGNEQYFGPGTRLTVT.

The chain recombines TRBV18 with TRBJ2-5; a possible D gene is TRBD2 (6 bases). Trimming cost V 0 bases and J 5 bases, with 16 bases left between them. Germline values: CDR1 KGHSH, CDR2 LQKENI. The CDR3 contains 16 residues. CDR3 nucleotides: TGTGCCAGCTCACCACCGGGTAGCGGACTTAGGGAGACCCAGTACTTC. Encoded protein: CASSPPGSGLRETQYF.

This chain connects TRBV12-3 or TRBV12-4 to TRBJ1-2; 7 bases align to TRBD1. This CDR3 is built from 13 residues. Trimming removed 5 bases from V and 4 bases from J; junction bases left unmatched: 4. The CDR3 reads CASSEGAGYGYTF. The CDR3 DNA follows: TGTGCCAGCAGTGAGGGGGCAGGCTATGGCTACACCTTC.

V and J are TRBV7-6 and TRBJ2-1; D gene uncertain. The V end lost 2 bases, the J end lost 0 bases, and 8 bases lay between the germline ends. Per the germline V gene, CDR1 is SGHVS and CDR2 is FNYEAQ. The CDR3 is made up of 15 amino acids. CDR3 loop: CASSLTPSSYNEQFF. DNA for the CDR3: TGTGCCAGCAGCTTAACCCCGAGCTCCTACAATGAGCAGTTCTTC.